These T cell receptor beta chains were read from a single sample in a study of chemoradiotherapy in HPV16-positive cancers. The table came from immunoSEQ multiplex PCR; TCRdb's copy has only in-frame clones and leaves some out. This sample has 45,000 to 60,000 clones; about nine tenths occur once, and the top ten carry roughly 3.3%. Material: blood, obtained from a patient who underwent chemoradiotherapy. These receptors originate from a human donor with HPV-associated anogenital cancer. Both conserved end residues are part of each CDR3. D genes are given only for firm matches. Clone size is given for some rows only: seen once, a few or many times, or a class if the clone is expanded.

V gene	clone size	D gene	J gene	CDR3 DNA	CDR3 protein
TRBV5-4	NA	TRBD1	TRBJ1-5	TGTGCCAGCAGCTCTTCGGGACAGGGGTTACGCAATCAGCCCCAGCATTTT	CASSSSGQGLRNQPQHF
TRBV9	NA	TRBD1	TRBJ2-2	TGTGCCAGCAGCGTATCTCCGGGACAGGGAAAAACCGGGGAGCTGTTTTTT	CASSVSPGQGKTGELFF
TRBV2	NA	NA	TRBJ1-3	TGTGCCAGCAGTGTCCGGGAACAGCAACCTTCTGGAAACACCATATATTTT	CASSVREQQPSGNTIYF
TRBV5-4	NA	NA	TRBJ1-1	TGTGCCAGCAGCTTGATTCTGGGCAGCGAAGCTTTCTTT	CASSLILGSEAFF
TRBV6-6	NA	TRBD2	TRBJ2-3	TGTGCCAGCAGACACGGGACTAGCGGCAGCACAGATACGCAGTATTTT	CASRHGTSGSTDTQYF
TRBV7-2	few	NA	TRBJ2-7	TGTGCCAGCAGCTTTGGACCCACGACCGCCTACGAGCAGTACTTC	CASSFGPTTAYEQYF
TRBV27	NA	TRBD2	TRBJ2-1	TGTGCCAGCAACCTAGCGGGGGGGCACAATGAGCAGTTCTTC	CASNLAGGHNEQFF
TRBV5-1	NA	TRBD1	TRBJ2-2	TGCGCCAGCGACCCTACAGGGGTGGGAACCGGGGAGCTGTTTTTT	CASDPTGVGTGELFF
TRBV7-9	NA	NA	TRBJ1-3	TGTGCCAGCAGCCTGGAAGGGGAAGGTGGAAACACCATATATTTT	CASSLEGEGGNTIYF
TRBV10-2	NA	TRBD2	TRBJ2-3	TGCGCCAGCAGTGAGAGGGTCCTAGCGGGGGGGACAGATACGCAGTATTTT	CASSERVLAGGTDTQYF
TRBV5-1	NA	TRBD1	TRBJ2-7	TGCGCCAGCAGCTTGGAACAGGGGGCCTACGAGCAGTACTTC	CASSLEQGAYEQYF
TRBV6-1	NA	NA	TRBJ1-5	TGTGCCAGCAGTGAAGGCTTGTGGGTCGGCAATCAGCCCCAGCATTTT	CASSEGLWVGNQPQHF
TRBV6-4	NA	TRBD1	TRBJ1-2	TGTGCCAGCAGTGTGGAGCAGGGGGATGGTGGCTACACCTTC	CASSVEQGDGGYTF
TRBV27	few	NA	TRBJ2-7	TGTGCCAGCGTTGGGCGGATACCCTACGAGCAGTACTTC	CASVGRIPYEQYF
TRBV5-6	NA	NA	TRBJ1-3	TGTGCCAGCAGCTTGGTGGCAGCCTCTGGAAACACCATATATTTT	CASSLVAASGNTIYF
TRBV5-1	NA	TRBD1	TRBJ2-3	TGCGCCAGCAGCTTGCAGGGGGTAGGAACAGATACGCAGTATTTT	CASSLQGVGTDTQYF
TRBV15	NA	TRBD1	TRBJ2-7	TGTGCCACCAGCAGAGATCGGGGCCGGGACAGGGGCTACGAGCAGTACTTC	CATSRDRGRDRGYEQYF
TRBV9	NA	TRBD1	TRBJ2-2	TGTGCCAGCAGCGCGAATACCGGGACAGGGCGCACCGGGGAGCTGTTTTTT	CASSANTGTGRTGELFF
TRBV5-1	NA	NA	TRBJ2-1	TGCGCCAGCAGCTCCGGGACGCGGGAAATCAATGAGCAGTTCTTC	CASSSGTREINEQFF
TRBV5-1	NA	NA	TRBJ2-4	TGCGCCAGCAGGGGACTCGACAAAAACATTCAGTACTTC	CASRGLDKNIQYF
TRBV28	NA	NA	TRBJ1-2	TGTGCCAGCAGTTTATTGGGGTCCAACTATGGCTACACCTTC	CASSLLGSNYGYTF
TRBV21-1	NA	NA	TRBJ2-7	TGTGCCAGCAGCAAATTTAAGGGCCTCGGGAGCCCCTACGAGCAGTACTTC	CASSKFKGLGSPYEQYF
TRBV7-2	NA	TRBD2	TRBJ2-1	TGTGCCAGCAGCGTGGCCTTAGCGGGAGTTTTGTATGAGCAGTTCTTC	CASSVALAGVLYEQFF
TRBV4-1	once	TRBD2	TRBJ2-7	TGCGCCAGCAGCCGAGCGGGACTCGGCAACGGGTACGAGCAGTACTTC	CASSRAGLGNGYEQYF
TRBV7-2	NA	NA	TRBJ2-7	TGTGCCAGCAGCTTAGGCGGACCCTACGAGCAGTACTTC	CASSLGGPYEQYF
TRBV18	once	TRBD1	TRBJ1-2	TGTGCCAGCTCGGGACAGGAGACAAACTATGGCTACACCTTC	CASSGQETNYGYTF
TRBV29-1	once	NA	TRBJ2-4	TGCAGCGTTGAAGAAATGAAGAGGGAAAACATTCAGTACTTC	CSVEEMKRENIQYF
TRBV27	NA	NA	TRBJ2-7	TGTGCCAGCAGTTCCAGCCCGGGACACCGGTTTGGCTCCTACGAGCAGTACTTC	CASSSSPGHRFGSYEQYF
TRBV6-4	NA	TRBD1	TRBJ1-2	TGTGCCAGCAGTGACCCCACCGACAGGGGAGTGGATGGCTACACCTTC	CASSDPTDRGVDGYTF
TRBV7-2	NA	NA	TRBJ2-5	TGTGCCAGCAGCTTAGATCTTACCCAGTACTTC	CASSLDLTQYF
TRBV7-2	NA	NA	TRBJ1-2	TGTGCCAGCAGCTTAACAATCGACAGGTGGAATGGCTACACCTTC	CASSLTIDRWNGYTF
TRBV30	few	NA	TRBJ1-1	TGTGCCTGGGTACAACAGGGTCTGACTGAAGCTTTCTTT	CAWVQQGLTEAFF
TRBV5-1	NA	NA	TRBJ2-7	TGCGCCAGCAGCGGGGGCTCCTACGAGCAGTACTTC	CASSGGSYEQYF
TRBV9	NA	NA	TRBJ2-2	TGTGCCAGCAGCGTAGCTGGAGGAGAGCTGTTTTTT	CASSVAGGELFF
TRBV9	NA	NA	TRBJ1-2	TGTGCCAGCAGCCCCCGCGACTATGGCTACACCTTC	CASSPRDYGYTF
TRBV7-6	NA	NA	TRBJ2-3	TGTGCCAGCAGCTCATCCTCCATAGGAGATACGCAGTATTTT	CASSSSSIGDTQYF
TRBV6-5	NA	NA	TRBJ1-3	TGTGCCAGCAGTCCAGGGGCCCTCTCTGGAAACACCATATATTTT	CASSPGALSGNTIYF
TRBV18	NA	NA	TRBJ2-7	TGTGCCAGCTCAATCGGCAGGGGTAACGAGCAGTACTTC	CASSIGRGNEQYF
TRBV29-1	NA	TRBD2	TRBJ2-5	TGCAGCGTTGTAGGGGCGACTAGCGGAGCCGGGGAGACCCAGTACTTC	CSVVGATSGAGETQYF
TRBV5-1	NA	NA	TRBJ2-5	TGCGCCAGCAGCCCCGGGACACAGAGCCAAGAGACCCAGTACTTC	CASSPGTQSQETQYF
TRBV19	NA	NA	TRBJ1-2	TGTGCCAGTAGTATCCCAGGGCATGGCTACACCTTC	CASSIPGHGYTF